A selection of T cell receptor beta chains follows, all from one sample in a study of cytomegalovirus exposure and HLA in healthy donors. Assay: immunoSEQ multiplex PCR; the TCRdb copy retains only in-frame clones and omits some. In the table there are approximately 160,000 clones, 65% to 80% of which are singletons. The sequencing input was PBMCs. These receptors came from a woman aged 30 to 39 in good health and CMV-seronegative. Both conserved end residues are trimmed from each CDR3. Expanded clones get a size class; other rows say once, few or many, or leave the size out.

-	TRBJ1-5	TRBV5-4	ASSLQGLDQPQH
-	TRBJ2-5	TRBV4-1	ASSQDQGTSGGETQY
-	TRBJ1-2	TRBV29-1	SVVFHYGYT
-	TRBJ1-1	TRBV6-5	ASSSQQWNTEAF
few	TRBJ2-7	TRBV28	ASSFSGIYEQY
many	TRBJ1-3	TRBV5-5	ASSPTGRQAHSGNTIY
-	TRBJ2-7	TRBV11-2	ASSFSGVGPYEQY
-	TRBJ1-1	TRBV9	ASSAGGQGMNTEAF
-	TRBJ1-1	TRBV7-9	ASSPTGLGTEAF
-	TRBJ2-1	TRBV9	ASSVVGLNEQF
-	TRBJ1-3	TRBV13	ASSLARLSDGNTIY
few	TRBJ2-1	TRBV19	ASSTQEGLNEQF
-	TRBJ2-1	TRBV7-6	ASSSHPTSGRAYNEQF
once	TRBJ1-2	TRBV4-3	ASSQEVGRAYGYT
-	TRBJ2-1	TRBV2	ASSVIAGGLGNEQF
once	TRBJ1-2	TRBV6-5	ASSYKGDRRYGYT
-	TRBJ2-7	TRBV5-1	ASKPMTGAYEQY
-	TRBJ1-1	TRBV6-5	ASSYSGEGFTEAF
-	TRBJ1-2	TRBV2	ASSEEVRGSSNYGYT
-	TRBJ2-3	TRBV30	AWGGRGTDTQY
-	TRBJ1-2	TRBV7-2	ASSLGLGIADYGYT
-	TRBJ1-2	TRBV30	AWSLGVGYP
few	TRBJ1-2	TRBV28	ASRQSREGYT
-	TRBJ2-2	TRBV7-9	ASSPPPGQGRSGELF
once	TRBJ2-7	TRBV29-1	SVGGLRRVGTYEQY
few	TRBJ2-7	TRBV6-5	ASRTPSGSSSEQY
once	TRBJ2-1	TRBV4-2	ASSQDQGGGTGSVNEQF
few	TRBJ2-7	TRBV5-5	ASRNPARLAANQY
-	TRBJ2-7	TRBV19	ASGNTYEQY
-	TRBJ1-1	TRBV29-1	SVAGGLMAF
-	TRBJ2-3	TRBV5-1	ASRTGLAVDTQY
-	TRBJ1-1	TRBV11-3	ASSPDRGAEAF
-	TRBJ2-7	TRBV5-6	ASSLRVTRGVKEQY
-	TRBJ2-1	TRBV5-1	ASSLTSGRYNEQF
-	TRBJ1-6	TRBV27	ASRLDRGQSPLH
-	TRBJ2-1	TRBV6-5	ASSYFGLAGDEQF
-	TRBJ1-2	TRBV7-9	ASSLSRGPGGYT
-	TRBJ1-2	TRBV7-8	ASSQDRGDGYT
-	TRBJ2-1	TRBV7-2	ASSLVAARPENEQF
-	TRBJ1-5	TRBV28	ASQGYSNQPQH
-	-	TRBV28	ASIFGDPSYEQY
-	TRBJ2-2	TRBV27	ASSPRTRPPGELF
-	TRBJ2-7	TRBV7-6	ASSSTGIYEQY
-	TRBJ2-7	TRBV6-5	AASRSVSSYEQY
-	TRBJ2-7	TRBV7-9	ASSTRQGPPNEQY
-	TRBJ2-3	TRBV30	AWSDASGGSTDTQY
-	TRBJ1-2	TRBV6-1	ASSLPGQGYGYT
-	TRBJ1-2	TRBV5-6	ASSWDRGNYGYT
-	TRBJ2-7	TRBV27	ASSLSTLNGRNEQY
-	TRBJ2-5	TRBV19	ASGQDFQETQY
-	TRBJ1-1	TRBV7-9	ASSTEPNTEAF
-	TRBJ2-5	TRBV5-1	ASSPGLQETQY
-	TRBJ2-3	TRBV7-6	ASSLQRGYTDTQY
-	TRBJ1-1	TRBV6-5	ASSYGGGYTEAF
-	TRBJ1-1	TRBV18	ASSPWTGSDTEAF
-	TRBJ2-5	TRBV7-3	ASSLTGGEEAQY
few	TRBJ2-1	TRBV27	ASRPLAGGYNEQF
few	TRBJ2-4	TRBV10-2	ASKTSGANIQY